This T cell receptor (beta chain) was sequenced in a study of CD8 T cell repertoires and HIV-1 epitope variants (dated by TCRdb to about 2020). Turning to the overall study: In separate culture wells, T cells were stimulated with each of twenty-five peptides that represented autologous and known Gag and Nef epitope variants. The control conditions were a CMV, EBV and flu peptide pool, the Ebola AY9 epitope as a negative control, and a well with no peptide. The cultures were grown for more than nine days in IMDM with gentamicin, and half of the media was changed on days 3 and 7 with IL-2, IL-7 and IL-15 added. Three Gag epitope families and Nef HW9 and YT9 were included among the tested epitopes. An aliquot of 1M T cells was saved as an uncultured baseline condition, separate from the approximately 80 T cell cultures. Using the EasySep Human T Cell Enrichment Kit, T cells were enriched and then co-cultured with an equal number of autologous T cell-negative cells acting as antigen-presenting cells. Running each culture condition in triplicate, except for one peptide done in duplicate, gave a total of 75 to 95 T cell cultures.

About this clone itself: The antigen it binds to is not known. One base away there is no much larger clone; base qualities are not given.

Sequencing of TCR beta CDR3 regions was performed at survey depth on the immunoSEQ platform. The QIAamp DNA micro kit was used to extract genomic DNA from every cultured and uncultured CD8+ T cell population. The authors' pipeline ran thus. Samples with under 5,000 productive reads were excluded, and this exclusion removed about 6.5% of the roughly 80 HIV peptide-stimulated cultures. A MANAFEST web app trimmed sequences to CDR3 and removed nonproductive sequences, CDR3s under 5 amino acids, and those not starting C or ending F/W. Clonotypes were classified as antigen-specific only if expansion was observed in at least 2 of 3 replicates versus the no-peptide control at FDR 0.01, only within one epitope family. A specific clonotype also had to show a frequency at least fivefold higher than in wells stimulated with peptides from other epitope families. TCRdb re-hosts the immuneACCESS table, in-frame sequences only. Its copies lack some clones; in the studies checked, an unresolved V gene accounts for under half of them, and the cause for the rest is not known. V and J calls and clone size follow that table, whereas D and trimming were derived from the DNA. This sample comprises 2,400 or so clones, less than 70% of them detected only once. The ten biggest clones cover 48% of the sample.

From cysteine to phenylalanine, the CDR3 is 15 amino acids long. Only the CDR3 region is kept as DNA, spanning 45 bases read in frame from base 1. After removal of 7 bases from V and 2 bases from J, the junction retains 7 bases not matched to a gene. For CDR1 and CDR2, the germline V gene lists MDHEN and SYDVKM. Overall study results and their limits: About five clonotypes recognized the Nef KF9 family and one clonotype recognized the HW9 family, while no responses to the TAALDMSHF plasma variant were seen. The assay could identify only TCR beta chains and pointed to proliferation in response to antigen, not to T cell function or cytokine profile. The study identified about ten antigen-specific TCR beta clonotypes, about six of which appeared to be cross-reactive for autologous or known escape epitope variants.

The EasySep Human CD8+ T Cell Enrichment Kit was used on day 10 to isolate CD8+ T cells from every culture. The sequence links TRBV28 to TRBJ2-7; the central 11 bases match TRBD2. Sequenced input: cultured CD8+ T cells derived from PBMCs. The clonotype originates from a male donor with HIV. The DNA is as follows: TGTGCCAGCACCGAAGGACTAGCGGGTACCTACGAGCAGTACTTC. Its translation reads: CASTEGLAGTYEQYF.